Each of the 31 T cell receptor beta chains below was sequenced from the same sample in a study of shared clonotypes between healthy human individuals. The data were produced by immunoSEQ multiplex PCR, yet TCRdb's version contains in-frame clones alone and is incomplete. Of 2,500,000 or so clones listed, around 93% are singletons. Source material: naive CD4+ T cells from PBMCs. Subset reported: CD45RA+ positively selected. Receptor source: a man between 18 and 29 years old in good health. Some clones in this sample may be carry-over from other donors' samples.

Worth noting for this clone: Other DNA sequences in the sample encode the same CDR3. J is TRBJ2-5 and V is TRBV5-6; D unresolved. In germline, CDR1 is SGHDT, CDR2 YYEEEE. This CDR3 comprises 12 residues. Trimming pared 1 base from V and 4 bases from J, leaving 5 bases between. Written as DNA, the CDR3 is TGTGCCAGCAGCTTGTACCCAGAGACCCAGTACTTC. It yields the protein CASSLYPETQYF.

The V call is TRBV5-4, the J call TRBJ2-7; either TRBD1 or TRBD2 may supply D (5 bases each). This CDR3 contains 16 residues. The V end was cut by 2 bases, the J end by 1 base, with 16 bases between. Germline CDR1 reads SGHNT; CDR2 reads YYREEE (reference sequence). The CDR3 nucleotides read TGTGCCAGCAGCTTTAGTTCCGGGACCGCTTCCTACGAGCAGTACTTC. As protein: CASSFSSGTASYEQYF.

V usage is TRBV14 and J usage is TRBJ2-5; the D is unclear. V dropped 4 bases and J dropped 7 bases, with 13 bases sitting between them. Germline-derived CDR1 and CDR2 are SGHDN and FVKESK. CDR3 size: 13 residues. CDR3 sequence reads: CASSPKASLTQYF. CDR3 coding DNA: TGTGCCAGCAGCCCCAAGGCGAGTTTGACCCAGTACTTC.

On this clone itself: The identical CDR3 is also encoded by other nucleotide sequences in the sample. The chain employs TRBV27 and TRBJ2-5, with D perhaps assigned TRBD1 or TRBD2 (5 bases each). Per germline, CDR1 MNHEY and CDR2 SMNVEV (reference sequence). The CDR3 sequence is 12 residues long. Trimming shortened V by 5 bases and J by 5 bases, and 9 bases separated the two germline ends. Here the CDR3 DNA reads TGTGCCAGCAGTCCGAGGGGTGAGACCCAGTACTTC. It is translated as CASSPRGETQYF.

This chain connects TRBV9 to TRBJ2-7, with unresolved D. CDR3 length: 14 amino acids. V lost 0 bases and J 0 bases, leaving 7 bases between the germline ends. The germline V gene has CDR1 SGDLS and CDR2 YYNGEE. The CDR3, as DNA: TGTGCCAGCAGCGTAGGGATCCTCTCCTACGAGCAGTACTTC. The encoded protein is CASSVGILSYEQYF.

The chain links TRBV29-1 to TRBJ2-5; D uncertain. Per the germline V gene, CDR1 is SQVTM and CDR2 is ANQGSEA. V lost 0 bases, J lost 4 bases, and 12 bases lay in between. CDR3 length equals 14 residues. Here the CDR3 reads CSVEDRFTVETQYF. For the CDR3, the DNA is TGCAGCGTTGAAGATAGGTTCACTGTAGAGACCCAGTACTTC.

The chain links TRBV14 to TRBJ1-5; TRBD1 might be the D (5 bases). The CDR3 is made up of 18 amino acids. The V end was cut by 2 bases, the J end by 2 bases, with 19 bases between. CDR1 SGHDN and CDR2 FVKESK come from the germline V gene. The CDR3 DNA sequence: TGTGCCAGCAGCCAAAAGGCCTACCTACCGGGGGGCAATCAGCCCCAGCATTTT. Translating it yields CASSQKAYLPGGNQPQHF.

The rearrangement links TRBV6-6 to TRBJ2-3, with 12 bases fitting TRBD2. In germline, CDR1 is MNHNY, CDR2 SVGAGI (reference sequence). With V trimmed by 2 bases and J by 4 bases, 4 bases remained unmatched. The CDR3 length is 16 residues. The CDR3 nucleotides are TGTGCCAGCAGTTACAGGCTAGCGGGAGGGCCAGATACGCAGTATTTT. Encoded protein: CASSYRLAGGPDTQYF.

The genes are TRBV11-2 and TRBJ2-7; D remains unclear. The germline V gene has CDR1 SGHAT and CDR2 FQNNGV. The CDR3 covers 14 residues. The germline V and J ends were trimmed by 4 bases and 2 bases, with 12 bases remaining between them. CDR3 sequence: CASSSTLWTYEQYF. DNA of the CDR3: TGTGCCAGCAGCTCCACACTATGGACCTACGAGCAGTACTTC.

This sequence joins TRBV7-9 and TRBJ2-1, with TRBD2 as a possible D gene (8 bases). Trimming removed 4 bases from V and 4 bases from J, with 14 bases in between. Germline-derived CDR1 and CDR2 are SEHNR and FQNEAQ (reference sequence). The CDR3 is 15 residues long. The CDR3 reads CASSSGGTEYNEQFF. The CDR3 DNA follows: TGTGCCAGCAGCTCGGGGGGGACAGAATACAATGAGCAGTTCTTC.

This clone came up a few times. The rearrangement uses TRBV6-5 and TRBJ1-2; no clear D gene. The CDR3 runs to 15 residues. Per germline, CDR1 MNHEY and CDR2 SVGAGI. Trimming removed 0 bases from V and 4 bases from J, with 12 bases in between. The CDR3 DNA sequence: TGTGCCAGCAGTTACTCGGGGTTACGGACCTATGGCTACACCTTC. Translating gives CASSYSGLRTYGYTF.

The chain carries TRBV2 and TRBJ2-7; 8 bases align to TRBD1. Germline V gene lookup returns CDR1 SNHLY and CDR2 FYNNEI. The junction had 11 bases not matched to a gene; V was cut back by 5 bases and J by 5 bases. This CDR3 comprises 15 residues. CDR3 sequence reads: CASSPLYRGFDEQYF. CDR3 DNA: TGTGCCAGCAGTCCCCTTTACAGGGGGTTCGACGAGCAGTACTTC.

This clone was recorded only once. The chain combines TRBV27 with TRBJ1-2, with D perhaps matching TRBD1 (6 bases). Germline CDR1 and CDR2: MNHEY and SMNVEV (reference sequence). V dropped 6 bases and J dropped 2 bases, with 13 bases sitting between them. The CDR3 runs 14 residues. The CDR3 region has the DNA TGTGCCAGCAGACCGAACAGGGACAACTATGGCTACACCTTC. Translated, it gives CASRPNRDNYGYTF.

V and J are TRBV9 and TRBJ1-5; D may be TRBD1 (6 bases). The germline V gene has CDR1 SGDLS and CDR2 YYNGEE. CDR3 length: 14 residues. The ends were cut back, 3 bases at V and 7 bases at J, with 14 bases in the middle. The CDR3 bases are TGTGCCAGCAGCGCAGGACAGACAATACAGCCCCAGCATTTT. As protein: CASSAGQTIQPQHF.

A remark on this clone: The same CDR3 also results from other DNA sequences found in this sample. This chain links TRBV9 with TRBJ2-3; D gene uncertain. The CDR3 covers 14 residues. CDR1 SGDLS and CDR2 YYNGEE come from the germline V gene. Trimming pared 0 bases from V and 1 base from J, leaving 6 bases between. For the CDR3, the DNA is TGTGCCAGCAGCGTAGTGGCAGGCACAGATACGCAGTATTTT. Protein: CASSVVAGTDTQYF. The whole variable domain, remainder taken from reference TRBV9 and TRBJ2-3, is DSGVTQTPKHLITATGQRVTLRCSPRSGDLSVYWYQQSLDQGLQFLIQYYNGEERAKGNILERFSAQQFPDLHSELNLSSLELGDSALYFCASSVVAGTDTQYFGPGTRLTVL.

The gene calls are TRBV2 and TRBJ2-7; 9 bases match TRBD1. The CDR3 sequence is 15 residues long. In germline, CDR1 is SNHLY, CDR2 FYNNEI. Trimming took 6 bases from V and 1 from J; bases not matched to a gene: 7. CDR3 in amino acids: CASSRDRVFSYEQYF. The CDR3 DNA follows: TGTGCCAGCAGCCGGGACAGGGTATTTTCCTACGAGCAGTACTTC.

A remark on this clone: The same CDR3 also results from other DNA sequences found in this sample. The V gene is TRBV18, the J gene TRBJ2-7, with D possibly TRBD2 on 5 matching bases. V gave up 3 bases and J gave up 2 bases, with 11 bases separating them. In germline, CDR1 is KGHSH, CDR2 LQKENI. The CDR3 extends over 14 amino acids. The CDR3: CASSPGRRTYEQYF. The CDR3 region has the DNA TGTGCCAGCTCACCCGGACGGAGGACCTACGAGCAGTACTTC.

The chain carries TRBV6-1 and TRBJ2-5; 9 bases are shared with TRBD1. The CDR3 consists of 13 residues. J was trimmed by 4 bases and V by 8 bases; bases with no gene match: 5. Looked up from germline, CDR1 is MNHNS and CDR2 is SASEGT. CDR3 sequence (DNA): TGTGCCAGCCGGACAGGGGTTTTAGAGACCCAGTACTTC. This gives the protein CASRTGVLETQYF.

The CDR3, as DNA: TGTGCCACTATGGAGGCGGGAGAAGGGGTTGGGAATGAGCAGTTCTTC. Its protein is CATMEAGEGVGNEQFF. This chain links TRBV7-9 with TRBJ2-1; TRBD2 aligns across 7 bases. J gave up 7 bases and V 10 bases, and 19 bases lay outside the gene matches. The CDR3 is 16 residues long. Germline values: CDR1 SEHNR, CDR2 FQNEAQ (reference sequence).

This sequence joins TRBV19 and TRBJ1-2; D call uncertain. Germline-derived CDR1 and CDR2 are LNHDA and SQIVND (reference sequence). V shed 4 bases and J shed 8 bases, with 20 bases lying between them. This CDR3 region has 15 residues. The chain's CDR3 is CASSTEGRLTSGYTF. In DNA, the CDR3 is TGTGCCAGTAGTACCGAAGGACGCCTGACCTCCGGCTACACCTTC.

The chain uses TRBV21-1 and TRBJ1-2. TRBV21-1 is labeled a pseudogene. The CDR3 extends over 16 amino acids. DNA of the CDR3: TGTGCCAGCACCTACCCGATGCAGCGACTTGCCTATGGCTACACCTTC. Translated, it gives CASTYPMQRLAYGYTF.

The rearrangement joins TRBV5-1 to TRBJ1-3; D is uncertain. In germline, CDR1 is SGHRS, CDR2 YFSETQ. This CDR3 region has 13 residues. V lost 4 bases, J lost 6 bases, and 11 bases lay in between. DNA for the CDR3: TGCGCCAGCAGCGAATCCCCCATAAACACCATATATTTT. This gives the protein CASSESPINTIYF.

The rearrangement links TRBV5-1 to TRBJ2-2; TRBD2 might be the D (5 bases). The CDR3 consists of 17 residues. V was pared by 4 bases and J by 2 bases, with 18 bases between. CDR1 is SGHRS, CDR2 YFSETQ, per germline. CDR3 loop: CASSHPPGVKNTGELFF. The DNA of the CDR3 is TGCGCCAGCAGCCATCCCCCCGGGGTCAAAAACACCGGGGAGCTGTTTTTT.

This sequence joins TRBV6-4 and TRBJ2-1; 13 bases are a match to TRBD2. The trim removed 6 bases at V and 0 bases at J, leaving 2 bases unmatched. Germline V lookup: CDR1 MRHNA, CDR2 SNTAGT. The CDR3 is made up of 16 amino acids. CDR3 DNA sequence: TGTGCCAGCAGCGGGACTAGCGGGACCTCCTACAATGAGCAGTTCTTC. The encoded protein is CASSGTSGTSYNEQFF.

This sequence joins TRBV6-1 and TRBJ2-1; possible D gene TRBD2, 6 bases. Trimming took 8 bases from V and 0 from J, leaving 11 bases between them. Looked up from germline, CDR1 is MNHNS and CDR2 is SASEGT. This CDR3 contains 14 residues. The CDR3 region has the DNA TGTGCCAGCTTACGGGAGCTCTCCTACAATGAGCAGTTCTTC. Translated, it gives CASLRELSYNEQFF.

The chain links TRBV11-2 to TRBJ2-7, with D perhaps TRBD1 (6 bases). This CDR3 contains 14 residues. V lost 3 bases to trimming and J lost 7 bases, with 16 bases between them. Germline V gene sequence: CDR1 SGHAT, CDR2 FQNNGV. CDR3 nucleotide sequence: TGTGCCAGCAGCTTGGGACACCGGTTGGTGGAGCAGTACTTC. This encodes CASSLGHRLVEQYF.

The genes are TRBV9 and TRBJ2-1; D is unclear. CDR1 is SGDLS, CDR2 YYNGEE, per germline. CDR3 size: 16 residues. Trimming shortened V by 4 bases and J by 9 bases, and 23 bases separated the two germline ends. Here the CDR3 DNA reads TGTGCCAGCAGCCCCCGAGTCGGGTTCGATGGTGGTGAGCAGTTCTTC. It codes for CASSPRVGFDGGEQFF.

This clone has a single count. This chain connects TRBV2 to TRBJ2-1; 7 bases fit TRBD1. The CDR3 has 15 residues. Trimming cost V 5 bases and J 1 base; bases outside gene matches: 5. Germline V gene sequence: CDR1 SNHLY, CDR2 FYNNEI. The CDR3 DNA reads as TGTGCCAGCAGTAGAGACAGGGCGTCCTACAATGAGCAGTTCTTC. It is translated as CASSRDRASYNEQFF.

This sequence joins TRBV28 and TRBJ1-5, with D hard to call. CDR1 and CDR2 (germline): MDHEN, SYDVKM. V lost 1 base, J lost 6 bases, and 10 bases lay in between. The CDR3 extends over 14 amino acids. The CDR3 nucleotides read TGTGCCAGCAGTTTATATTCGGGGTCTCAGCCCCAGCATTTT. Its protein product is CASSLYSGSQPQHF.

The genes are TRBV18 and TRBJ2-1, with 9 nucleotides matching TRBD2. The CDR3 is made up of 14 amino acids. After removal of 3 bases from V and 5 bases from J, the junction contained 2 bases not matched to a gene. Germline-derived CDR1 and CDR2 are KGHSH and LQKENI. CDR3 sequence (DNA): TGTGCCAGCTCACCGACTAGCGGAAACAATGAGCAGTTCTTC. This encodes CASSPTSGNNEQFF.

The rearrangement joins TRBV30 to TRBJ2-5, with 10 bases aligning to TRBD2. This CDR3 comprises 15 residues. CDR1 and CDR2 from the germline V gene are GTSNPN and SVGIG (reference sequence). Trimming at V came to 0 bases and at J to 5 bases, leaving 6 bases not matched to a gene. The CDR3 spells CAWSVRLAGVETQYF. The CDR3 coding sequence is TGTGCCTGGAGTGTACGGCTAGCGGGGGTCGAGACCCAGTACTTC.